Listed here are 26 T cell receptor beta chains from one sample, sequenced in a study of CD8+CD57+ T cells in acquired aplastic anemia (dated by TCRdb to the late 2010s). The patients picked for sequencing were ones in whom flow cytometry had shown an expansion of CD8+CD57+ cells. Sequenced on an Illumina HiSeq 2000. Genomic DNA was used as template for profiling of TCR beta VDJ combinations and CDR3 sequences. TCRdb passed the public sequencing reads through fastp at Q25 and MiXCR, retaining productive beta sequences. Identical CDR3 protein sequences are pooled into one entry, listed with their most common genes and DNA. This sample gives 100,000 to 150,000 distinct CDR3 sequences in total; approximately 36% of them show up just once. Clones ranked in the top ten supply 2% to 3% of the sample. The source material was sorted CD4+, CD8+, or CD8+CD57+ T cells (not recorded which) from PBMCs. The receptor source for this set is a human donor with aplastic anemia.

This clonotype was seen more than once but under ten times. V gene TRBV7-9 combines with J gene TRBJ2-1, with D uncertain. V dropped 1 base and J dropped 8 bases, with 6 bases sitting between them. CDR1 SEHNR and CDR2 FQNEAQ come from the germline V gene (reference sequence). The CDR3 is 12 residues long. This CDR3 reads CASSLVPDEQFF. The CDR3 DNA reads as TGTGCCAGCAGCTTAGTCCCGGATGAGCAGTTCTTC.

This clonotype appeared many times. The chain combines TRBV10-3 with TRBJ1-1, with a tentative D call TRBD1 (5 bases). Germline loops: CDR1 ENHRY, CDR2 SYGVKD. Deletions cut 1 base from V and 7 bases from J, with 16 bases between. This CDR3 region has 15 residues. For the CDR3, the DNA is TGTGCCATCAGTGAGTGGGGGGTGACAGAGGGTGAAGCTTTCTTT. It specifies CAISEWGVTEGEAFF.

The sample holds many counts of this clonotype. V gene TRBV10-3 combines with J gene TRBJ1-1, with unresolved D. V dropped 3 bases and J dropped 1 base, with 6 bases sitting between them. The V gene's germline CDR1 is ENHRY and CDR2 SYGVKD. The CDR3 runs 13 residues. The CDR3 is CAISERQNTEAFF. As DNA, the CDR3 is TGTGCCATCAGTGAAAGGCAGAACACTGAAGCTTTCTTT.

This clonotype was detected many times. The chain couples TRBV9 to TRBJ1-2; tentative D call: TRBD1 (5 bases). This CDR3 has 14 residues. CDR1 is SGDLS, CDR2 YYNGEE, per germline. Trimming removed 3 bases from V and 1 base from J, with 10 bases in between. This CDR3 reads CASSADRGNYGYTF. The CDR3 nucleotides read TGTGCCAGCAGCGCCGACAGAGGTAACTATGGCTACACCTTC.

Only a few counts were recorded for this clonotype. The chain links TRBV30 to TRBJ1-4; TRBD1 might be the D (5 bases). Trimming left V 4 bases short and J 8 bases short, with 14 bases between. The CDR3 runs 13 residues. Per the germline V gene, CDR1 is GTSNPN and CDR2 is SVGIG (reference sequence). The CDR3 region has the DNA TGTGCCTGGAATATACAGTGGGGGGAAAAACTGTTTTTT. This sequence encodes CAWNIQWGEKLFF.

The rearrangement joins TRBV6-2 or TRBV6-3 to TRBJ1-1, with 7 positions matching TRBD1. Unmatched junction bases numbered 9, after V lost 6 bases and J lost 5 bases. This CDR3 has 14 amino acids. CDR1 is MNHEY, CDR2 SVGEGT, per germline. CDR3 residues: CASSHGRGRTEAFF. DNA for the CDR3: TGTGCCAGCAGCCACGGCAGGGGGAGAACTGAAGCTTTCTTT.

This clonotype came up once. The chain carries TRBV28 and TRBJ1-2; D gene ambiguous. The CDR3 length is 12 residues. The V gene's germline CDR1 is MDHEN and CDR2 SYDVKM. The CDR3 DNA reads TGTGGCGTCGGCAGAACTAACTATGGCTACACCTTC. This encodes CGVGRTNYGYTF.

This clonotype has a single count. V is TRBV24-1 and J is TRBJ2-1; 9 nucleotides agree with TRBD1. Germline V CDR1 and CDR2: KGHDR, SFDVKD. The V and J ends lost 8 bases and 5 bases, in that order; junction bases with no gene match: 9. The length of the CDR3 is 15 residues. This CDR3 is CATTGWTGANNEQFF. DNA of the CDR3: TGTGCCACCACTGGATGGACAGGGGCAAACAATGAGCAGTTCTTC.

The chain joins TRBV18 to TRBJ1-2; TRBD1 agrees at 7 bases. This CDR3 has 13 amino acids. Trimming cost V 4 bases and J 5 bases; bases outside gene matches: 4. Looked up from germline, CDR1 is KGHSH and CDR2 is LQKENI. The CDR3 here is CASSLGTEYGYTF. The CDR3 DNA sequence: TGTGCCAGCTCACTAGGGACAGAGTATGGCTACACCTTC.

This rearrangement joins TRBV2 to TRBJ1-1; D might be TRBD1 (5 bases). V lost 7 bases and J lost 6, with 9 bases in between. This CDR3 contains 11 residues. Germline CDR1 is SNHLY and CDR2 is FYNNEI. The CDR3 coding sequence is TGTGCCAGCACCTACAGGTCTGAAGCTTTCTTT. This codes for CASTYRSEAFF.

CDR3 nucleotides: TGCAGCGTGGGGGGTTGGCACGAGCAGTACTTC. Translation gives CSVGGWHEQYF. V is TRBV29-1 and J is TRBJ2-7, with D possibly matching TRBD2 (6 bases). CDR3 size: 11 residues. Germline V gene sequence: CDR1 SQVTM, CDR2 ANQGSEA. The germline V and J ends were trimmed by 6 bases and 5 bases, with 11 bases remaining between them.

The chain couples TRBV2 to TRBJ2-5; TRBD1 matches at 9 bases. The germline V gene has CDR1 SNHLY and CDR2 FYNNEI. Trimming at V came to 5 bases and at J to 7 bases, leaving 14 bases not matched to a gene. The CDR3 has 16 amino acids. The CDR3 loop is CASSPPAGTGFWTQYF. Here the CDR3 DNA reads TGTGCCAGCAGTCCTCCTGCCGGGACAGGGTTTTGGACCCAGTACTTC.

This clonotype was detected ten times or more. The chain links TRBV10-3 to TRBJ2-7; 10 positions agree with TRBD1. The germline V gene encodes CDR1 ENHRY and CDR2 SYGVKD. V lost 6 bases and J lost 3; bases outside the gene matches: 5. The CDR3 contains 14 residues. CDR3 coding DNA: TGTGCCATCAGGAGGGGACAGGGGTTCTACGAGCAGTACTTC. As protein: CAIRRGQGFYEQYF.

V usage is TRBV18 and J usage is TRBJ1-1; D remains ambiguous. CDR3 length: 14 residues. From germline, CDR1 is KGHSH and CDR2 LQKENI. The germline V and J ends were trimmed by 0 bases and 7 bases, with 12 bases remaining between them. This chain's CDR3 is CASSPPGRKDEAFF. Written as DNA, the CDR3 is TGTGCCAGCTCACCACCGGGGAGGAAGGATGAAGCTTTCTTT.

V usage is TRBV10-3 and J usage is TRBJ1-1; TRBD1 is a possible D gene (6 bases). Germline V gives CDR1 ENHRY, CDR2 SYGVKD. Trimming removed 2 bases at V and 4 bases at J, with 8 bases between. This CDR3 is 13 amino acids long. The CDR3 DNA follows: TGTGCCATCAGTGAGGACAGGAGCACTGAAGCTTTCTTT. Its translation is CAISEDRSTEAFF.

The V and J genes are TRBV7-9 and TRBJ1-2, with 9 bases matching TRBD1. J lost 3 bases, V lost 8 bases, and 4 bases had no gene match. This CDR3 comprises 13 residues. The V gene's germline CDR1 is SEHNR and CDR2 FQNEAQ (reference sequence). The CDR3 bases are TGTGCCAGCGAGAGGACAGGGGACTATGGCTACACCTTC. Protein: CASERTGDYGYTF.

This chain links TRBV15 with TRBJ2-7, with D maybe TRBD1 (5 bases). The germline V and J ends were trimmed by 6 bases and 3 bases, with 24 bases remaining between them. Germline CDR1 reads LNHNV; CDR2 reads YYDKDF (reference sequence). The CDR3 loop spans 17 amino acids. The CDR3 sequence is CATRGVASRGYNYEQYF. The CDR3 nucleotides read TGTGCCACCAGAGGTGTTGCGTCTAGGGGTTATAACTACGAGCAGTACTTC.

This clonotype was detected a few times. Being one base from a much bigger clone, this may be a read error. The J gene is TRBJ2-3, the V gene TRBV20-1; D not resolved. The CDR3 has 12 residues. Trimming pared 5 bases from V and 5 bases from J, leaving 11 bases between. Per the germline V gene, CDR1 is DFQATT and CDR2 is SNEGSKA (reference sequence). CDR3 DNA sequence: TGCAGTGCTGGTCCCCAGGTAGATACGCAGTATTTT. Residues: CSAGPQVDTQYF.

The rearrangement uses TRBV24-1 and TRBJ2-3, with D tentatively TRBD2 (6 bases). The CDR3 sequence is 16 residues long. The ends were cut back, 2 bases at V and 0 bases at J, with 11 bases in the middle. Germline V lookup: CDR1 KGHDR, CDR2 SFDVKD. The DNA for the CDR3 is TGTGCCACCAGTGATTCCACGCGGGGAAGCACAGATACGCAGTATTTT. The encoded protein is CATSDSTRGSTDTQYF.

The chain joins TRBV14 to TRBJ1-1, with D perhaps TRBD1 (5 bases). CDR1 SGHDN and CDR2 FVKESK come from the germline V gene. Trimming stripped 3 bases from V and 1 base from J, with 9 bases between. The CDR3 consists of 14 residues. In DNA form, the CDR3 reads TGTGCCAGCAGCCAGCCCAGGGAGAACACTGAAGCTTTCTTT. Protein product: CASSQPRENTEAFF.

This clonotype was recorded many times. The chain has TRBV9 and TRBJ2-3; D could derive from TRBD1 or TRBD2 (5 bases each). This CDR3 region has 16 residues. CDR1 SGDLS and CDR2 YYNGEE come from the germline V gene. Trimming removed 3 bases at V and 3 bases at J, with 17 bases between. CDR3 sequence (DNA): TGTGCCAGCAGCGGGGACGCCTGGGGCCATACAGATACGCAGTATTTT. This encodes CASSGDAWGHTDTQYF.

In this sample, this clonotype turned up a few times. This CDR3 is missing its conserved last phenylalanine or tryptophan, likely due to a read error. V usage is TRBV24-1 and J usage is TRBJ2-1, with D possibly matching TRBD2 (7 bases). There are 15 residues in the CDR3. The germline CDR1 and CDR2 sequences are KGHDR and SFDVKD. The CDR3 is CATSSGGGPYNEQFL. CDR3 DNA: TGCGCCACCAGCAGTGGGGGGGGGCCCTACAATGAGCAGTTCCTC.

This clonotype came up a few times. This chain connects TRBV6-2 or TRBV6-3 to TRBJ2-1; the D gene could be TRBD1 or TRBD2 (5 bases each). The CDR3 runs 15 residues. Germline CDR1 MNHEY, CDR2 SVGEGT. Trimming stripped 2 bases from V and 6 bases from J, with 14 bases between. CDR3 coding DNA: TGTGCCAGCAGTTACATGAGGGGCCGGGTCAATGAGCAGTTCTTC. The encoded protein is CASSYMRGRVNEQFF.

Many counts were recorded for this clonotype. The genes are TRBV2 and TRBJ1-5; TRBD1 aligns across 10 bases. The CDR3 runs to 15 residues. J lost 4 bases, V lost 6 bases, and 6 bases had no gene match. The germline gives CDR1 SNHLY, CDR2 FYNNEI. The CDR3 is CASSLGQGINQPQHF. The CDR3 nucleotides read TGTGCCAGCAGCTTGGGACAGGGGATAAATCAGCCCCAGCATTTT.

Many counts were recorded for this clonotype. V and J are TRBV7-8 and TRBJ1-2; no definite D call. V was trimmed by 5 bases and J by 7 bases, leaving 14 bases between them. The CDR3 has 13 amino acids. Germline V CDR1 and CDR2: SGHVS, FQNEAQ. Here the CDR3 reads CASSPGPEGGYTF. CDR3 DNA sequence: TGTGCCAGCAGCCCCGGGCCGGAGGGTGGCTACACCTTC.

This sequence joins TRBV2 and TRBJ1-1; no clear D. This CDR3 comprises 13 residues. Germline V lookup: CDR1 SNHLY, CDR2 FYNNEI. The ends were cut back, 7 bases at V and 1 base at J, with 10 bases in the middle. The CDR3 DNA reads as TGTGCCAGCATCCGGGGATGGAACACTGAAGCTTTCTTT. Its protein product is CASIRGWNTEAFF.